Listed below are T cell receptor beta chains from one sample, sequenced in a study of blood T cell repertoires in COVID-19. Libraries were prepared by immunoSEQ multiplex PCR; TCRdb keeps only in-frame clonotypes and omits some of them. The sample has roughly 200,000 clones, 70% to 80% seen once; the top ten hold approximately 5.9%. Material: peripheral blood. The source is a woman between 35 and 50 years old with COVID-19, enrolled during active disease. Both conserved end residues are part of each CDR3. Each record gives: clone size, J gene, D gene, V gene, CDR3 protein, CDR3 DNA. D genes are given only for firm matches. Clone size is given for some rows only: seen once, a few or many times, or a class if the clone is expanded.

clone size: -
J gene: TRBJ1-4
D gene: TRBD1
V gene: TRBV3-1/TRBV3-2
CDR3 protein: CASSQERTGGEKLFF
CDR3 DNA: TGTGCCAGCAGCCAAGAACGGACAGGGGGCGAAAAACTGTTTTTT

clone size: -
J gene: TRBJ1-2
D gene: -
V gene: TRBV5-1
CDR3 protein: CASSLANIPQTPYGYTF
CDR3 DNA: TGCGCCAGCAGCTTGGCCAACATACCTCAAACCCCCTATGGCTACACCTTC

clone size: -
J gene: TRBJ2-4
D gene: TRBD1
V gene: TRBV6-5
CDR3 protein: CASSYSGTGERIQYF
CDR3 DNA: TGTGCCAGCAGTTACTCGGGGACAGGGGAACGAATTCAGTACTTC

clone size: -
J gene: TRBJ2-7
D gene: TRBD2
V gene: TRBV10-3
CDR3 protein: CAIRERQGLTYEQYF
CDR3 DNA: TGTGCCATCAGGGAGAGGCAGGGACTAACCTACGAGCAGTACTTC

clone size: -
J gene: TRBJ2-5
D gene: TRBD1
V gene: TRBV6-2/TRBV6-3
CDR3 protein: CASSYADRDETQYF
CDR3 DNA: TGTGCCAGCAGTTACGCGGACAGGGACGAGACCCAGTACTTC

clone size: -
J gene: TRBJ2-1
D gene: -
V gene: TRBV19
CDR3 protein: CASSKGGIRVVYNEQFF
CDR3 DNA: TGTGCCAGTAGTAAAGGGGGAATCAGGGTGGTCTACAATGAGCAGTTCTTC

clone size: -
J gene: TRBJ1-1
D gene: TRBD1
V gene: TRBV19
CDR3 protein: CASSPDRVDTEAFF
CDR3 DNA: TGTGCCAGTAGCCCTGACAGGGTTGACACTGAAGCTTTCTTT

clone size: few
J gene: TRBJ2-7
D gene: TRBD2
V gene: TRBV7-8
CDR3 protein: CASSLVRGGSYEQYF
CDR3 DNA: TGTGCCAGCAGCTTAGTACGCGGGGGGTCGTACGAGCAGTACTTC

clone size: -
J gene: TRBJ2-3
D gene: -
V gene: TRBV5-1
CDR3 protein: CASRDYRALRDTQYF
CDR3 DNA: TGCGCCAGCAGGGATTACAGGGCCCTACGGGATACGCAGTATTTT

clone size: -
J gene: TRBJ1-1
D gene: -
V gene: TRBV12-3/TRBV12-4
CDR3 protein: CASSHKRNTEAFF
CDR3 DNA: TGTGCCAGCAGCCACAAACGGAACACTGAAGCTTTCTTT

clone size: -
J gene: TRBJ2-1
D gene: TRBD2
V gene: TRBV5-1
CDR3 protein: CASSPGGLAGGYNEQFF
CDR3 DNA: TGCGCCAGCAGCCCCGGAGGGCTAGCGGGAGGGTACAATGAGCAGTTCTTC

clone size: -
J gene: TRBJ1-3
D gene: TRBD1
V gene: TRBV5-1
CDR3 protein: CASSLGGQGSGNTIYF
CDR3 DNA: TGCGCCAGCAGCTTGGGAGGACAGGGATCCGGAAACACCATATATTTT

clone size: -
J gene: TRBJ1-1
D gene: -
V gene: TRBV7-8
CDR3 protein: CASSLDQGGFGAFF
CDR3 DNA: TGTGCCAGCAGCTTAGATCAGGGAGGATTTGGTGCTTTCTTT

clone size: -
J gene: TRBJ2-1
D gene: TRBD1
V gene: TRBV15
CDR3 protein: CATSPPQGALYNEQFF
CDR3 DNA: TGTGCCACCAGCCCCCCCCAGGGGGCTCTGTACAATGAGCAGTTCTTC

clone size: few
J gene: TRBJ1-1
D gene: -
V gene: TRBV27
CDR3 protein: CASSPWGRGNTEAFF
CDR3 DNA: TGTGCCAGCAGTCCCTGGGGCAGGGGGAACACTGAAGCTTTCTTT

clone size: -
J gene: TRBJ1-6
D gene: -
V gene: TRBV4-3
CDR3 protein: CASSAGRVNSPLHF
CDR3 DNA: TGCGCCAGCAGCGCGGGCAGAGTGAATTCACCCCTCCACTTT

clone size: once
J gene: TRBJ1-3
D gene: -
V gene: TRBV7-8
CDR3 protein: CASSLDRVSGNTIYF
CDR3 DNA: TGTGCCAGCAGCTTAGACCGGGTCTCTGGAAACACCATATATTTT

clone size: few
J gene: TRBJ2-7
D gene: TRBD2
V gene: TRBV10-3
CDR3 protein: CAISSTSGGTYEQYF
CDR3 DNA: TGTGCCATCAGTTCGACTAGCGGGGGGACCTACGAGCAGTACTTC

clone size: many
J gene: TRBJ1-6
D gene: -
V gene: TRBV30
CDR3 protein: CAWRQAKGSYNSPLHF
CDR3 DNA: TGTGCCTGGAGACAGGCCAAGGGCTCCTATAATTCACCCCTCCACTTT

clone size: -
J gene: TRBJ1-1
D gene: -
V gene: TRBV25-1
CDR3 protein: CASSEWTENTEAFF
CDR3 DNA: TGTGCCAGCAGTGAGTGGACAGAGAACACTGAAGCTTTCTTT

clone size: -
J gene: TRBJ1-4
D gene: -
V gene: TRBV19
CDR3 protein: CASSIRQYEKLFF
CDR3 DNA: TGTGCCAGTAGTATACGTCAGTATGAAAAACTGTTTTTT

clone size: -
J gene: TRBJ2-1
D gene: -
V gene: TRBV6-5
CDR3 protein: CASSNGETNEQFF
CDR3 DNA: TGTGCCAGCAGTAACGGAGAGACCAATGAGCAGTTCTTC

clone size: -
J gene: TRBJ2-2
D gene: TRBD1
V gene: TRBV2
CDR3 protein: CASSETGPGTGELFF
CDR3 DNA: TGTGCCAGCAGTGAGACAGGGCCGGGCACCGGGGAGCTGTTTTTT

clone size: -
J gene: TRBJ2-5
D gene: -
V gene: TRBV3-1/TRBV3-2
CDR3 protein: CASSLGGGGTQYF
CDR3 DNA: TGTGCCAGCAGCCTCGGGGGAGGGGGGACCCAGTACTTC

clone size: -
J gene: TRBJ1-1
D gene: -
V gene: TRBV21-1
CDR3 protein: CASSKAQGNTEAFF
CDR3 DNA: TGTGCCAGCAGCAAAGCTCAGGGGAACACTGAAGCTTTCTTT

clone size: -
J gene: TRBJ1-1
D gene: -
V gene: TRBV18
CDR3 protein: CASSPRSRAEGTEAFF
CDR3 DNA: TGTGCCAGCTCACCACGGTCCAGGGCGGAGGGCACTGAAGCTTTCTTT

clone size: -
J gene: TRBJ2-7
D gene: -
V gene: TRBV20-1
CDR3 protein: CSADRSYEQYF
CDR3 DNA: TGCAGTGCTGACAGGAGCTACGAGCAGTACTTC

clone size: -
J gene: TRBJ2-3
D gene: -
V gene: TRBV24-1
CDR3 protein: CATSDSGKGGHTDTQYF
CDR3 DNA: TGTGCCACCAGTGATTCGGGAAAGGGTGGGCACACAGATACGCAGTATTTT

clone size: once
J gene: TRBJ1-4
D gene: TRBD1
V gene: TRBV30
CDR3 protein: CAWGTGGNEKLFF
CDR3 DNA: TGTGCCTGGGGGACAGGTGGTAATGAAAAACTGTTTTTT

clone size: -
J gene: TRBJ1-3
D gene: -
V gene: TRBV11-2
CDR3 protein: CASSLDFGPGNTIYF
CDR3 DNA: TGTGCCAGCAGCTTAGACTTCGGTCCTGGAAACACCATATATTTT

clone size: few
J gene: TRBJ1-3
D gene: -
V gene: TRBV19
CDR3 protein: CASTITGIGNTIYF
CDR3 DNA: TGTGCCAGCACTATCACAGGGATTGGAAACACCATATATTTT

clone size: -
J gene: TRBJ2-3
D gene: TRBD2
V gene: TRBV5-1
CDR3 protein: CASSTGGGRTDTQYF
CDR3 DNA: TGCGCCAGCAGTACTGGCGGGGGTCGGACAGATACGCAGTATTTT

clone size: -
J gene: TRBJ1-2
D gene: TRBD1
V gene: TRBV5-6
CDR3 protein: CASSSSGTGGSGYTF
CDR3 DNA: TGTGCCAGCAGCTCCTCCGGGACAGGGGGCAGTGGCTACACCTTC

clone size: few
J gene: TRBJ2-1
D gene: -
V gene: TRBV12-3/TRBV12-4
CDR3 protein: CASSPRYEQFF
CDR3 DNA: TGTGCCAGCAGCCCCCGGTATGAGCAGTTCTTC

clone size: once
J gene: TRBJ1-3
D gene: TRBD1
V gene: TRBV2
CDR3 protein: CASSQGAPSGNTIYF
CDR3 DNA: TGTGCCAGCAGTCAGGGGGCCCCCTCTGGAAACACCATATATTTT

clone size: few
J gene: TRBJ1-5
D gene: TRBD1
V gene: TRBV7-2
CDR3 protein: CASSSGQMDQPQHF
CDR3 DNA: TGTGCCAGCAGCTCGGGACAGATGGATCAGCCCCAGCATTTT

clone size: -
J gene: TRBJ2-7
D gene: TRBD2
V gene: TRBV6-5
CDR3 protein: CASSSFTGTSGSEQYF
CDR3 DNA: TGTGCCAGCAGTTCGTTTACCGGGACTAGCGGGAGCGAGCAGTACTTC

clone size: -
J gene: TRBJ1-6
D gene: TRBD1
V gene: TRBV28
CDR3 protein: CASSLGTGGSSYNSPLHF
CDR3 DNA: TGTGCCAGCAGTTTAGGGACAGGGGGCAGCTCCTATAATTCACCCCTCCACTTT

clone size: -
J gene: TRBJ2-1
D gene: -
V gene: TRBV19
CDR3 protein: CASTARTYNEQFF
CDR3 DNA: TGTGCCAGTACCGCCAGGACTTACAATGAGCAGTTCTTC

clone size: -
J gene: TRBJ1-1
D gene: -
V gene: TRBV15
CDR3 protein: CATSRVVRNTEAFF
CDR3 DNA: TGTGCCACCAGCAGAGTGGTCAGGAACACTGAAGCTTTCTTT

clone size: few
J gene: TRBJ2-2
D gene: TRBD1
V gene: TRBV19
CDR3 protein: CASRSTGVDTGELFF
CDR3 DNA: TGTGCCAGTAGGTCGACAGGGGTCGACACCGGGGAGCTGTTTTTT